This T cell receptor beta chain was identified during a study of post-analysis software for immune sequencing data. Turning to the study itself: Multiple sclerosis in the patients followed relapsing-remitting, secondary progressive and progressive-relapsing courses.

In its sample, this clonotype was seen once. Its antigen remains unidentified. The TCR beta cDNA libraries carried unique molecular identifiers. Input amounts of roughly 1 to 10 million T cells were used. These gave around 500,000 cDNA molecules, so each molecule approximated one T cell. TCRdb reprocessed the PCR reads with MiXCR, giving one entry per CDR3 protein. The sample contains around 440,000 distinct CDR3 sequences, roughly 46% of which appear only once. V dropped 2 bases and J dropped 7 bases, with 12 bases sitting between them. The CDR3 consists of 13 residues. CDR1 is SQVTM and CDR2 is ANQGSEA in the germline V gene. Study-wide points: Those with multiple sclerosis, the patient group, showed significantly lower normalized Chao1 diversity than controls. Patients had higher frequencies than controls of about 5 TRBV segments, including TRBV5-6, TRBV5-1 and TRBV20-1.

The rearrangement joins TRBV29-1 to TRBJ1-5, with D perhaps TRBD1 (6 bases). The receptor was isolated from a girl between 5 and 17 years old with multiple sclerosis. The sample consisted of blood. The CDR3 nucleotides are TGCAGCGTTGAACGGGGGCGCCGGCAGCCCCAGCATTTT. Protein sequence: CSVERGRRQPQHF.